This T cell receptor (beta chain) was documented in a study of vaccination effects on CD4 cells after COVID-19. Study-level background: The median interval between the second dose and post-vaccine sampling was 72 days. Notes on the study in general: At late timepoints after vaccination, vaccine- and infection-induced clones shrank markedly. Limitations: small convalescent group and missing early post-infection timepoints.

Remarks on this clone: Its antigen is not known.

The CDR3 runs 14 residues. V lost 2 bases and J lost 2; bases outside the gene matches: 2. CDR1 is MNHEY, CDR2 SMNVEV, per germline (reference sequence). Using immunoSEQ multiplex PCR, the repertoire was profiled, and TCRdb retains in-frame clones only, with some absent. Of about 46,000 clones listed, 65% to 80% are singletons. Antigen-specific CD4+ T cell clonotypes were called by their expansion after viral peptide-pool culture in ViraFEST. The culture ran for around nine days before CD4+ T cells were isolated. BNT162b2 vaccine or mRNA-1273 vaccine was given to participants in two doses. Days 3 and 7 saw half the medium replaced with IL-2 medium.

The rearrangement uses TRBV27 and TRBJ1-2, with 7 positions matching TRBD1. The TCR originated in a human donor who received a COVID-19 vaccine. Here the sequenced sample was CD4+ T cells from PBMCs cultured with HCoV-OC43 spike peptides, taken after COVID-19 vaccination. The subset is: HCoV-OC43 spike overlapping peptide pool stimulation. The CDR3 coding sequence is TGTGCCAGCAGTTTACTGGGACAGAACTATGGCTACACCTTC. Translation: CASSLLGQNYGYTF.